A selection of T cell receptor beta chains follows, all from one sample in a study of CD8 T cells in Susac syndrome. MiXCR was run by TCRdb on the immunoSEQ multiplex PCR reads, yielding one entry per CDR3 protein. Of under 200,000 distinct CDR3 sequences listed, roughly 94% are singletons. The material sequenced was CD4+ T cells from PBMCs. The receptor source for this set is a human donor in good health. Both conserved end residues are part of each CDR3.

v_call: TRBV28
j_call: TRBJ2-1
cdr3_aa: CASSTRVGNEQFF

v_call: TRBV27
j_call: TRBJ1-2
cdr3_aa: CASNKAGNYGYTF

v_call: TRBV4-1
j_call: TRBJ2-1
cdr3_aa: CASSQLPGAGVRNEQFF

v_call: TRBV2
j_call: TRBJ1-1
cdr3_aa: CASSGATGAGDTEAFF

v_call: TRBV19
j_call: TRBJ2-2
cdr3_aa: CASISRERPGELFF

v_call: TRBV20-1
j_call: TRBJ1-1
cdr3_aa: CSASSGNTEAFF

v_call: TRBV6-2/TRBV6-3
j_call: TRBJ2-5
cdr3_aa: CAHGTGRQETQYF

v_call: TRBV30
j_call: TRBJ1-3
cdr3_aa: CAWSVRRNTIYF

v_call: TRBV10-3
j_call: TRBJ2-3
cdr3_aa: CAIAGDTDTQYF

v_call: TRBV29-1
j_call: TRBJ2-1
cdr3_aa: CSVEGGRDAYNEQFF

v_call: TRBV7-2
j_call: TRBJ1-4
cdr3_aa: CASSVLAGANEKLFF

v_call: TRBV7-9
j_call: TRBJ2-7
cdr3_aa: CAIRGSYEQYF

v_call: TRBV12-3/TRBV12-4
j_call: TRBJ1-1
cdr3_aa: CASSFHGANTEAFF

v_call: TRBV3-1
j_call: TRBJ2-1
cdr3_aa: CASSLGEGLYNEQFF

v_call: TRBV25-1
j_call: TRBJ1-1
cdr3_aa: CASSSTETQGAFF

v_call: TRBV29-1
j_call: TRBJ2-1
cdr3_aa: CSVETSGGNEQFF

v_call: TRBV12-3/TRBV12-4
j_call: TRBJ1-5
cdr3_aa: CASSFGRAPQHF

v_call: TRBV4-1
j_call: TRBJ1-2
cdr3_aa: CASSQDHGRNYGYTF

v_call: TRBV12-3/TRBV12-4
j_call: TRBJ2-6
cdr3_aa: CASSDRERYSGANVLTF

v_call: TRBV7-3
j_call: TRBJ2-1
cdr3_aa: CASSLNGYNEQFF

v_call: TRBV7-2
j_call: TRBJ2-7
cdr3_aa: CASSLVPPSGGASQYF

v_call: TRBV20-1
j_call: TRBJ2-5
cdr3_aa: CSVGVGETQYF

v_call: TRBV4-1
j_call: TRBJ2-5
cdr3_aa: CASSQDAREETQYF

v_call: TRBV10-3
j_call: TRBJ2-5
cdr3_aa: CAIRGALRETQYF

v_call: TRBV24-1
j_call: TRBJ2-7
cdr3_aa: CATSDRDWSSYEQYF

v_call: TRBV19
j_call: TRBJ2-7
cdr3_aa: CASSPIEGSSYEQYF

v_call: TRBV30
j_call: TRBJ2-4
cdr3_aa: CAWQLAGMGKNIQYF

v_call: TRBV6-5
j_call: TRBJ2-1
cdr3_aa: CASRSSGSAANEQFF

v_call: TRBV11-2
j_call: TRBJ2-1
cdr3_aa: CASSSLSGTASEQFF

v_call: TRBV19
j_call: TRBJ2-5
cdr3_aa: CASSSDRVETQYF

v_call: TRBV15
j_call: TRBJ2-1
cdr3_aa: CATSSDALAGVGGEQFF

v_call: TRBV2
j_call: TRBJ2-5
cdr3_aa: CASSRDEETQYF

v_call: TRBV14
j_call: TRBJ2-3
cdr3_aa: CASSQQDPSSRDTQYF

v_call: TRBV29-1
j_call: TRBJ2-1
cdr3_aa: CSVLFTQGAGDEQFF

v_call: TRBV7-2
j_call: TRBJ1-6
cdr3_aa: CASSLQGLNSPLHF

v_call: TRBV4-1
j_call: TRBJ2-5
cdr3_aa: CASSQEPMGAQYF

v_call: TRBV20-1
j_call: TRBJ2-1
cdr3_aa: CSAIGAGPYNEQFF

v_call: TRBV3-1
j_call: TRBJ1-1
cdr3_aa: CASSQGPGTAFF

v_call: TRBV3-1
j_call: TRBJ2-5
cdr3_aa: CASSDLGERETQYF

v_call: TRBV3-1
j_call: TRBJ2-5
cdr3_aa: CASSQAPAGTEYF

v_call: TRBV29-1
j_call: TRBJ2-5
cdr3_aa: CSVVDRQGVTQYF

v_call: TRBV6-5
j_call: TRBJ2-7
cdr3_aa: CASSRDRDYEQYF

v_call: TRBV25-1
j_call: TRBJ2-7
cdr3_aa: CASSESGQSYEQYF

v_call: TRBV4-1
j_call: TRBJ2-5
cdr3_aa: CASSQEGTYQETQYF

v_call: TRBV20-1
j_call: TRBJ1-5
cdr3_aa: CSASPSGVWGQPQHF

v_call: TRBV7-2
j_call: TRBJ2-1
cdr3_aa: CASSSWTSGTDNEQFF

v_call: TRBV15
j_call: TRBJ1-5
cdr3_aa: CATSRDWGANQPQHF

v_call: TRBV29-1
j_call: TRBJ2-3
cdr3_aa: CSVGRGGLAEATDTQYF

v_call: TRBV12-3/TRBV12-4
j_call: TRBJ2-1
cdr3_aa: CASSLDWNEQFF

v_call: TRBV19
j_call: TRBJ2-5
cdr3_aa: CASSIQEGAETQYF

v_call: TRBV3-1
j_call: TRBJ1-2
cdr3_aa: CASSPPGDLYGYTF

v_call: TRBV20-1
j_call: TRBJ1-6
cdr3_aa: CSAGDRGSSYNSPLHF